This T cell receptor beta chain originates from a study of cytomegalovirus exposure and HLA in healthy donors. Study information: The Caucasian-associated ancestry cluster contained about 80% of the approximately 390 genotyped donors. Study-level results: Later analysis suggested most CMV-associated TCR beta chains were HLA-restricted.

Notes on this clone: Its antigen is undetermined.

This CDR3 contains 13 residues. The germline CDR1 and CDR2 sequences are MNHNY and SVGAGI (reference sequence). Trimming pared 7 bases from V and 3 bases from J, leaving 10 bases between. The PCR ran on 60 Vbeta and 13 Jbeta primers. Assay: immunoSEQ multiplex PCR; the TCRdb copy retains only in-frame clones and omits some. The sample comprises just over 85,000 clones, 76% of which are singletons, and about 2.9% rests with the top ten. The sample taken for sequencing was PBMCs. The source of this sequence is a man between 40 and 49 years old in good health and CMV-seronegative. V and J are TRBV6-6 and TRBJ1-5; weak D call: TRBD1 (5 bases). This CDR3 reads CASTQGLNQPQHF. CDR3 in DNA: TGTGCCAGCACCCAGGGACTCAATCAGCCCCAGCATTTT.